Each of the 8 T cell receptor beta chains below was sequenced from the same sample in a study of regulatory T cells in long-lasting Graves disease. Sequencing libraries for TCR beta were prepared with iRepertoire HTBI primers and Arm-PCR of CDR3 regions. TCRdb reanalysed the multiplex PCR reads using MiXCR and keeps one entry per CDR3 protein. The sample gives 400,000 to 450,000 distinct CDR3 sequences, 15% to 20% of which show up once; about 10% is in the top ten. Regarding time point: newly diagnosed GD, antithyroid drugs for less than 3 months. RNA from PBMCs was the source of the TCR library. Separately, the same data were catalogued under a study of T cells in Graves' hyperthyroidism and ophthalmopathy.

The sequenced sample was peripheral blood mononuclear cells (PBMCs), obtained at new diagnosis, from a patient treated with antithyroid drugs. Receptors originate from a woman in her 30s with Graves disease.

This clonotype was detected many times. The rearrangement joins TRBV20-1 to TRBJ2-5; 9 bases line up with TRBD2. Germline CDR1 is DFQATT and CDR2 is SNEGSKA (reference sequence). Trimming at V came to 4 bases and at J to 2 bases, leaving 11 bases not matched to a gene. The CDR3 contains 16 residues. CDR3: CSATLGREGKQETQYF. The CDR3 coding sequence is TGCAGTGCTACTCTGGGGCGGGAGGGGAAACAAGAGACCCAGTACTTC.

The rearrangement uses TRBV15 and TRBJ2-7, with 9 bases fitting TRBD1. V lost 3 bases to trimming and J lost 4 bases; unmatched junction nucleotides: 7. CDR1 and CDR2 from the germline V gene are LNHNV and YYDKDF (reference sequence). CDR3 size: 15 residues. DNA of the CDR3: TGTGCCACCAGCAGGTCCGGGACAGGGTATTACGAGCAGTACTTC. Residues: CATSRSGTGYYEQYF.

In this sample, this clonotype turned up a few times. The chain joins TRBV6-1 to TRBJ2-7; the match to TRBD1 covers 7 bases. CDR1 and CDR2 from the germline V gene are MNHNS and SASEGT. The V and J ends lost 6 bases and 5 bases, in that order; junction bases with no gene match: 13. The CDR3 spans 15 residues. CDR3 loop: CASSPDRASPDEQYF. CDR3 nucleotides: TGTGCCAGCAGCCCTGACAGGGCAAGCCCCGACGAGCAGTACTTC.

This clonotype was observed many times. The genes are TRBV12-3 or TRBV12-4 and TRBJ2-5; weak D call: TRBD2 (6 bases). V lost 3 bases, J lost 7 bases, and 12 bases lay in between. The CDR3 loop spans 13 amino acids. This CDR3 is CASSLTRDGTQYF. As DNA, the CDR3 is TGTGCCAGCAGTTTGACGCGGGACGGGACCCAGTACTTC.

In its sample, this clonotype was seen a few times. The rearrangement uses TRBV11-2 and TRBJ1-2; 7 nucleotides line up with TRBD1. This CDR3 spans 15 amino acids. CDR1 and CDR2 (germline): SGHAT, FQNNGV. The V segment lost 0 bases and the J segment 9 bases; nucleotides outside the gene matches: 10. The CDR3 nucleotides are TGTGCCAGCAGCTTAGAGGGACAGTCATACGGTAGCTACACCTTC. Its protein product is CASSLEGQSYGSYTF.

Comments on this clonotype: A much larger clone sits a single nucleotide away, making a read error possible. The chain has TRBV27 and TRBJ1-2; D remains ambiguous. Germline V gives CDR1 MNHEY, CDR2 SMNVEV (reference sequence). The CDR3 contains 14 residues. Trimming took 7 bases from V and 2 from J, leaving 14 bases between them. As DNA, the CDR3 is TGTGCCAGCACCCTAATTCCGGGAAACTATGGCTACACCTTC. Its translation: CASTLIPGNYGYTF.

There are many counts of this clonotype. The chain recombines TRBV30 with TRBJ2-2; D is uncertain. The germline CDR1 and CDR2 sequences are GTSNPN and SVGIG (reference sequence). V was cut by 3 bases and J by 7 bases, with 18 bases left in between. This CDR3 spans 15 amino acids. The CDR3 spells CAWRKISLSVGELFF. The CDR3 DNA reads as TGTGCCTGGAGGAAAATATCCCTTTCTGTCGGGGAGCTGTTTTTT.

This clonotype was seen a handful of times. The junction shows a germline mismatch at one end, possibly a read error. This chain links TRBV7-9 with TRBJ2-1; tentative D call: TRBD1 (7 bases). Germline V CDR1 and CDR2: SEHNR, FQNEAQ (reference sequence). The CDR3 is made up of 13 amino acids. As DNA, the CDR3 is TGTGCCAGCAGCTTACAGGGGGGCAATGCGCAGTTCTTC. It codes for CASSLQGGNAQFF.